This TCR beta chain was recovered during a study of blood T cell repertoires in COVID-19. Study background: Samples representing acute and convalescent COVID-19 were sourced from the United States, Italy and Spain.

This CDR3 comprises 16 residues. The germline CDR1 and CDR2 sequences are SGHKS and YYEKEE (reference sequence). The germline V and J ends were trimmed by 1 base and 4 bases, with 17 bases remaining between them. Cohort 3 recovered donors had two negative PCRs, clearance, or symptom resolution. TCRdb keeps only in-frame clones here, not all; method: immunoSEQ multiplex PCR. The table records some 160,000 clones, 85% of them present only once. This chain links TRBV5-5 with TRBJ1-2; D unresolved. This TCR was recovered from a middle-aged woman who had recovered from COVID-19. Source material: PBMCs or T cells enriched from blood (not recorded which). Written as DNA, the CDR3 is TGTGCCAGCAGCTTGCGAGTGCAGGACTGGGGCTATGGCTACACCTTC. Its protein is CASSLRVQDWGYGYTF.